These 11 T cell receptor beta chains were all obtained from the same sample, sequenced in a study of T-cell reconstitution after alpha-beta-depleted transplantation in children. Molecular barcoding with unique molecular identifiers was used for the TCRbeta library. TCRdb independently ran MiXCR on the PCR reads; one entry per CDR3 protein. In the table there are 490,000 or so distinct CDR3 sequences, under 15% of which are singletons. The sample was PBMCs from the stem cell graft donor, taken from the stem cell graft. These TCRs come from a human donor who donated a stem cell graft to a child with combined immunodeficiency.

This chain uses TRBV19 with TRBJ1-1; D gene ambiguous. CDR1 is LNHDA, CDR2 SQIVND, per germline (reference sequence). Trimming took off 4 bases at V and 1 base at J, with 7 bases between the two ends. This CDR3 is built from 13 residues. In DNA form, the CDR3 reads TGTGCCAGTAGTACGTTGACGAACACTGAAGCTTTCTTT. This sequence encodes CASSTLTNTEAFF.

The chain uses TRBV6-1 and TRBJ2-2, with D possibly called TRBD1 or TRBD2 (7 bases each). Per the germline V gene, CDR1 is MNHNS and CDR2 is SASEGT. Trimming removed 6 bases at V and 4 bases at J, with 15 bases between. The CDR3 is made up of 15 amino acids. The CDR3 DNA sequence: TGTGCCAGCAGGCAGGGGGGGCGCGGCACCGGGGAGCTGTTTTTT. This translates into CASRQGGRGTGELFF.

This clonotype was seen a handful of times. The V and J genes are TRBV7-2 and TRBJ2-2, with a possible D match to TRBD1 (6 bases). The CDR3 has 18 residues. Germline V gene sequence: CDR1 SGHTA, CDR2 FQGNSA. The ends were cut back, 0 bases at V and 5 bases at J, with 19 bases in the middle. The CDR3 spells CASSLAPLTGSRTGELFF. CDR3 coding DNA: TGTGCCAGCAGCTTAGCGCCACTAACAGGGTCGAGGACCGGGGAGCTGTTTTTT. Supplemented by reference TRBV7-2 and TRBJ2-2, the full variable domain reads GAGVSQSPSNKVTEKGKDVELRCDPISGHTALYWYRQSLGQGLEFLIYFQGNSAPDKSGLPSDRFSAERTGGSVSTLTIQRTQQEDSAVYLCASSLAPLTGSRTGELFFGEGSRLTVL.

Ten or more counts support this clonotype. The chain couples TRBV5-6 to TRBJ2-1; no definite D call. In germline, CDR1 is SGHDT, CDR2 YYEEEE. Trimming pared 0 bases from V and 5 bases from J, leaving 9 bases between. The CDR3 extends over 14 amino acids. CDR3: CASSLAWHHNEQFF. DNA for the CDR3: TGTGCCAGCAGCTTGGCCTGGCACCACAATGAGCAGTTCTTC.

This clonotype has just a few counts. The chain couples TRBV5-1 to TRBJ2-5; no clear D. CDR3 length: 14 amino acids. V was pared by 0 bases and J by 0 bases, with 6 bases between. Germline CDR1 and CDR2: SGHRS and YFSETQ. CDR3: CASSLEPYQETQYF. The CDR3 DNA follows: TGCGCCAGCAGCTTGGAGCCGTACCAAGAGACCCAGTACTTC.

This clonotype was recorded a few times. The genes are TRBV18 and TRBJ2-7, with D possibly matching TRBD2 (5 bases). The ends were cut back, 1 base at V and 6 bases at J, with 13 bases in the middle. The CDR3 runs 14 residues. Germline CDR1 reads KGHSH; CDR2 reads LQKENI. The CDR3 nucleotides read TGTGCCAGCTCACCACAGGGTGAGGGTGGCGAGCAGTACTTC. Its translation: CASSPQGEGGEQYF.

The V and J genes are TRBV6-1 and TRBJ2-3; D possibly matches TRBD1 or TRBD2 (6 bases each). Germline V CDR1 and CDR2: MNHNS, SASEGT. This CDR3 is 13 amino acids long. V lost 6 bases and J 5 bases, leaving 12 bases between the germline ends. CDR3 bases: TGTGCCAGCAGGACGGGGGCTAGAGATACGCAGTATTTT. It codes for CASRTGARDTQYF.

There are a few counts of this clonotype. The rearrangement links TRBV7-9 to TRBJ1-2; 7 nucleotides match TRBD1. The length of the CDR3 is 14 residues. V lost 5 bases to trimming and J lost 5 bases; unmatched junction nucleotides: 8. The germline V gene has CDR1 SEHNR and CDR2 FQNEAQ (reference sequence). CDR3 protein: CASSLRQGGYGYTF. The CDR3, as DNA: TGTGCCAGCAGCCTTCGACAGGGAGGGTATGGCTACACCTTC.

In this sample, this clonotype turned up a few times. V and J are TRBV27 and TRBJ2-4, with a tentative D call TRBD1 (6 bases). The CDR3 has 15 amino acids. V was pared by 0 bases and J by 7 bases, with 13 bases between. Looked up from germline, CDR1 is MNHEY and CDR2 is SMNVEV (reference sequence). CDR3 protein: CASSLSIGGRNIQYF. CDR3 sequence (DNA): TGTGCCAGCAGTTTATCGATAGGGGGAAGGAACATTCAGTACTTC.

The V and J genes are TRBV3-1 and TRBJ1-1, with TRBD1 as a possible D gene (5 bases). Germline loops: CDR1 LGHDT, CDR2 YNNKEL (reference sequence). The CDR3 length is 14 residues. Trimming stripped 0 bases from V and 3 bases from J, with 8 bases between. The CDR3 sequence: CASSQDPRDTEAFF. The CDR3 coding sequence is TGTGCCAGCAGCCAAGATCCCAGGGACACTGAAGCTTTCTTT.

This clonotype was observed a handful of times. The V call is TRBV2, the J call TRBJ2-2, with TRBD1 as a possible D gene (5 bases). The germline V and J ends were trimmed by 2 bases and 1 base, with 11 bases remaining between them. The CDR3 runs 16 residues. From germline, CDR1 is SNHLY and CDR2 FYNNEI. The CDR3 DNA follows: TGTGCCAGCAGTGAACGTGGGGCTGAGAACACCGGGGAGCTGTTTTTT. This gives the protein CASSERGAENTGELFF.